This record looks at one TCR beta chain sequence and its context. These data originate in a study of Ad26.COV2.S vaccination and SARS-CoV-2 variants. Study background: Enrolled in COV1001, the donor was in the Ad26.COV2.S trial arm, which received the vaccine.

The ends were cut back, 0 bases at V and 4 bases at J, with 9 bases in the middle. Germline assignment: CDR1 MNHEY and CDR2 SVGAGI. CDR3 length: 14 residues. Treatment noted: around 19 received Ad26.COV2.S at low or high dose, single or two shots; 5 received placebo; per-sample allocation not given. Collection of samples fell on day 63 after the first vaccine or placebo injection. Repertoires were generated with immunoSEQ multiplex PCR, while TCRdb's copy carries only in-frame clones and drops some. The data contain 350,000 to 450,000 clones, around 92% of them seen just once; the ten biggest clones take up approximately 1.7%.

The receptor was isolated from a person aged 18-65 years who received the Ad26.COV2.S COVID-19 vaccine or a placebo. The V gene is TRBV6-5, the J gene TRBJ1-1; D not resolved. The sequencing used peripheral blood, collected in a trial of Ad26.COV2.S vaccine versus placebo. In nucleotides, the CDR3 is TGTGCCAGCAGTTACTCAGTTGCAGGCACTGAAGCTTTCTTT. Translated, it gives CASSYSVAGTEAFF.